What follows are 9 T cell receptor beta chains derived from one specimen sequenced in a study of CD8 T cells in Susac syndrome. cDNA came from 0.5 to 1 ug RNA primed by random hexamers. MiXCR, run by TCRdb on the immunoSEQ multiplex PCR reads, gives a single entry per CDR3 protein. The data contain about 130,000 distinct CDR3 sequences, around 94% of them seen just once; the ten biggest clones take up 0.2% to 0.25%. The source material was CD8+ T cells from PBMCs. The source of these receptors is a human donor with Susac syndrome.

The rearrangement joins TRBV13 to TRBJ1-3, with TRBD1 as a possible D gene (6 bases). Per germline, CDR1 PRHDT and CDR2 FYEKMQ (reference sequence). The CDR3 sequence is 16 residues long. Trimming shortened V by 5 bases and J by 6 bases, and 20 bases separated the two germline ends. The CDR3 here is CASSRILEGEENTIYF. CDR3 DNA sequence: TGTGCCAGCAGCCGTATTCTAGAGGGGGAAGAAAACACCATATATTTT. Based on the CDR3 plus reference TRBV13 and TRBJ1-3, the full variable domain is AAGVIQSPRHLIKEKRETATLKCYPIPRHDTVYWYQQGPGQDPQFLISFYEKMQSDKGSIPDRFSAQQFSDYHSELNMSSLELGDSALYFCASSRILEGEENTIYFGEGSWLTVV.

The chain links TRBV11-2 to TRBJ2-7; D ambiguous. The V and J ends lost 2 bases and 1 base respectively, with 9 bases between them. Per germline, CDR1 SGHAT and CDR2 FQNNGV. The CDR3 spans 14 residues. The CDR3 DNA sequence: TGTGCCAGCAGCTTATTCGGCTCGTCCTACGAGCAGTACTTC. Residues: CASSLFGSSYEQYF.

The chain uses TRBV20-1 and TRBJ1-1, with 8 positions matching TRBD1. This CDR3 has 15 amino acids. V was pared by 2 bases and J by 5 bases, with 10 bases of the junction left unmatched. The germline V gene encodes CDR1 DFQATT and CDR2 SNEGSKA (reference sequence). The CDR3, as DNA: TGCAGTGCTAGATCACTGAACAGGGGGAATACTGAAGCTTTCTTT. Protein: CSARSLNRGNTEAFF.

The V call is TRBV5-6, the J call TRBJ2-4, with 11 nucleotides matching TRBD1. The CDR3 has 14 amino acids. The germline V gene encodes CDR1 SGHDT and CDR2 YYEEEE. The J segment lost 9 bases and the V segment lost 2 bases, leaving 4 bases of the junction unmatched. CDR3 region: CASSFGTGGGIQYF. The CDR3 DNA reads TGTGCCAGCAGCTTTGGGACAGGGGGGGGCATTCAGTACTTC.

The V gene is TRBV11-2, the J gene TRBJ1-1, with unresolved D. The V end lost 0 bases, the J end lost 4 bases, and 3 bases lay between the germline ends. The CDR3 extends over 12 amino acids. Germline V gene sequence: CDR1 SGHAT, CDR2 FQNNGV. CDR3 sequence (DNA): TGTGCCAGCAGCTTAGATTCCACTGAAGCTTTCTTT. Translating gives CASSLDSTEAFF.

This clonotype showed up just a few times. The J gene is TRBJ2-5, the V gene TRBV4-2; either TRBD1 or TRBD2 may supply D (6 bases each). Germline V lookup: CDR1 LGHNA, CDR2 YNFKEQ. V was shortened by 4 bases and J by 3 bases, with 12 bases between the two germline ends. The CDR3 length is 14 residues. The CDR3 sequence: CASSPGGGEETQYF. CDR3 in DNA: TGTGCCAGCAGCCCCGGGGGCGGCGAAGAGACCCAGTACTTC.

This chain links TRBV19 with TRBJ1-6; 8 positions match TRBD1. V was pared by 5 bases and J by 9 bases, with 9 bases of the junction left unmatched. Looked up from germline, CDR1 is LNHDA and CDR2 is SQIVND (reference sequence). CDR3 length equals 15 residues. The chain's CDR3 is CASSATDRESSPLHF. CDR3 in DNA: TGTGCCAGTAGTGCTACGGACAGGGAGAGTTCACCCCTCCACTTT.

V is TRBV7-3 and J is TRBJ2-7, with TRBD2 matching 7 bases. Per the germline V gene, CDR1 is SGHTA and CDR2 is FQGTGA. The V segment lost 9 bases and the J segment 2 bases; nucleotides outside the gene matches: 10. This CDR3 comprises 14 residues. The CDR3 protein is CARTHSGSTYEQYF. The CDR3 DNA follows: TGTGCCAGGACCCATAGCGGGTCGACCTACGAGCAGTACTTC.

V gene TRBV5-6 combines with J gene TRBJ1-2, with TRBD1 as a possible D gene (6 bases). CDR1 is SGHDT, CDR2 YYEEEE, per germline. The CDR3 has 14 amino acids. V shed 0 bases and J shed 4 bases, with 10 bases lying between them. The CDR3 region has the DNA TGTGCCAGCAGCTTGGACAGGGCTCCCTATGGCTACACCTTC. This sequence encodes CASSLDRAPYGYTF.